These 8 T cell receptor beta chains originate from one sample sequenced in a study of blood T cell repertoires in COVID-19. The method was immunoSEQ multiplex PCR; TCRdb's version includes in-frame clones alone and lacks a portion of them. The table shows under 150,000 clones, with roughly nine tenths occurring only once. Sequencing was done on a sample of peripheral blood. These receptors were obtained from a man in his 60s with COVID-19, enrolled during active disease.

This clone has a handful of counts. This chain connects TRBV6-6 to TRBJ1-5, with 8 bases lining up with TRBD1. The V and J ends lost 5 bases and 0 bases, in that order; junction bases with no gene match: 3. This CDR3 is built from 15 residues. Germline V gene data show CDR1 as MNHNY and CDR2 as SVGAGI (reference sequence). The CDR3, as DNA: TGTGCCAGCAGTAAAACAGGGGGTAGCAATCAGCCCCAGCATTTT. Its protein is CASSKTGGSNQPQHF.

The DNA of the CDR3 is TGTGCCAGCAGACGGACAGGGGGCGTCGGGGAGCTGTTTTTT. Encoded protein: CASRRTGGVGELFF. V and J are TRBV11-3 and TRBJ2-2, with 11 bases identical to TRBD1. V dropped 6 bases and J dropped 7; count of bases not matched to a gene: 4. The CDR3 runs to 14 residues. Germline values: CDR1 SGHNT, CDR2 YENEEA.

This clone has a handful of counts. The J gene is TRBJ2-2, the V gene TRBV7-8, with D tentatively TRBD1 (5 bases). Per the germline V gene, CDR1 is SGHVS and CDR2 is FQNEAQ. This CDR3 comprises 14 residues. V shed 5 bases and J shed 6 bases, with 13 bases lying between them. CDR3 in amino acids: CASSVTAYSGELFF. The DNA of the CDR3 is TGTGCCAGCAGCGTGACAGCGTACTCCGGGGAGCTGTTTTTT.

The chain employs TRBV4-2 and TRBJ1-2; 8 bases map to TRBD1. The germline V gene encodes CDR1 LGHNA and CDR2 YNFKEQ. The J segment lost 5 bases and the V segment lost 4 bases, leaving 9 bases of the junction unmatched. This CDR3 is built from 15 residues. The CDR3 loop is CASSPPGQENYGYTF. CDR3 coding DNA: TGTGCCAGCAGCCCCCCGGGACAGGAGAATTATGGCTACACCTTC.

This clone occurred once. The gene calls are TRBV5-1 and TRBJ1-1; D is undetermined. The CDR3 has 14 amino acids. From germline, CDR1 is SGHRS and CDR2 YFSETQ. V lost 0 bases to trimming and J lost 0 bases, with 6 bases between them. The CDR3 DNA reads TGCGCCAGCAGCTTGGGCGATATGAACACTGAAGCTTTCTTT. Its translation is CASSLGDMNTEAFF.

The chain uses TRBV18 and TRBJ2-3, with D uncertain. CDR3 length: 15 residues. Trimming shortened V by 3 bases and J by 2 bases, and 12 bases separated the two germline ends. The V gene's germline CDR1 is KGHSH and CDR2 LQKENI. DNA for the CDR3: TGTGCCAGCTCACCTCTATCGGTCCTCACAGATACGCAGTATTTT. Translated: CASSPLSVLTDTQYF.

This chain uses TRBV4-1 with TRBJ2-1; TRBD2 matches at 7 bases. V trimming: 0 bases; J trimming: 3 bases; junction bases outside the gene matches: 5. Germline V gene lookup returns CDR1 MGHRA and CDR2 YSYEKL. The CDR3 is made up of 16 amino acids. CDR3 nucleotides: TGCGCCAGCAGCCAAGATCAGGCTAGCGGCTACAATGAGCAGTTCTTC. It codes for CASSQDQASGYNEQFF.

The chain joins TRBV19 to TRBJ2-2; perhaps TRBD2 as D (5 bases). The germline V gene has CDR1 LNHDA and CDR2 SQIVND (reference sequence). Trimming removed 6 bases at V and 5 bases at J, with 16 bases between. This CDR3 contains 15 residues. Written as DNA, the CDR3 is TGTGCCAGTAGCCCCTGGGAGAGGCGGACCGGGGAGCTGTTTTTT. Translating it yields CASSPWERRTGELFF.